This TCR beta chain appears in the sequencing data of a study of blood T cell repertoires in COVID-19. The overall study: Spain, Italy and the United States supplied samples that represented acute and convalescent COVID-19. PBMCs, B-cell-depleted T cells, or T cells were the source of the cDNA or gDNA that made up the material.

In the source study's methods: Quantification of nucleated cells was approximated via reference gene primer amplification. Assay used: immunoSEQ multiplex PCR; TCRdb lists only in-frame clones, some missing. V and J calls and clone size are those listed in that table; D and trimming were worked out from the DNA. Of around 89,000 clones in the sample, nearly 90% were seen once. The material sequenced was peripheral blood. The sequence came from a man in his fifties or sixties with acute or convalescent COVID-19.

In DNA form, the CDR3 reads TGTGCCAGCAGTCCTATACAGATTCTCTCCTACAATGAGCAGTTCTTC. Translating it yields CASSPIQILSYNEQFF. The chain employs TRBV28 and TRBJ2-1; D is uncertain. Per the germline V gene, CDR1 is MDHEN and CDR2 is SYDVKM. The CDR3 is made up of 16 amino acids. V gave up 5 bases and J gave up 0 bases, with 14 bases separating them.